This T cell receptor (beta chain) was sequenced in a study of T cell responses to AZD1222 COVID-19 vaccine. Study-wide points: Vaccination with two AZD1222 doses was followed by a rise in Spike-specific TCR breadth and depth. Donors were largely white British and mainly female; clonal diversity was possibly underestimated.

V lost 3 bases and J 4 bases, leaving 9 bases between the germline ends. Germline V CDR1 and CDR2: KGHSH, LQKENI. The CDR3 totals 13 residues. Sequenced by immunoSEQ multiplex PCR; TCRdb stores in-frame clones only, minus some. The repertoire has approximately 57,000 clones, more than 75% of them found once; the top ten carry 16%. As for this clone: The target antigen is unknown.

This clonotype was sampled from an adult in good health. The rearrangement joins TRBV18 to TRBJ1-1, with D unresolved. The sequenced sample was peripheral blood, obtained on day 0 of AZD1222 vaccination. The CDR3 DNA reads as TGTGCCAGCTCACCCCAATCACGCACTGAAGCTTTCTTT. It codes for CASSPQSRTEAFF.